This T cell receptor (beta chain) is drawn from a study of T cell repertoires in cytomegalovirus infection. Overall study context: Evidence of both CMV infection and a matching HLA type came from public TCR beta signatures.

V was shortened by 2 bases and J by 8 bases, with 19 bases between the two germline ends. This CDR3 has 16 residues. As to this clonotype: Its antigen is unknown.

TCRdb independently ran MiXCR on the reads; one entry per CDR3 protein. The repertoire holds roughly 160,000 distinct CDR3 sequences, with 20% to 25% as singletons. The V gene is TRBV12-3 or TRBV12-4, the J gene TRBJ2-1; D perhaps matches TRBD2 (6 bases). This TCR came from a human donor in good health (CMV status not recorded). Some clones in this sample may be carry-over from other donors' samples. The input for sequencing was CD8+ T cells from cultured PBMCs, taken from culture after CMV antigen stimulation. The CDR3 reads CASSLFGGWTGDEQFF. Here the CDR3 DNA reads TGTGCCAGCAGTTTATTTGGAGGGTGGACTGGGGATGAGCAGTTCTTC.